The present TCR beta chain was sequenced within a study of blood T cell repertoires in COVID-19. Across the whole study: Samples taken during acute and convalescent COVID-19 were collected in the United States, Italy and Spain. Sample material is recorded as cDNA or gDNA derived from T cells, B-cell-depleted T cells, or PBMCs.

As processed by the authors: Amplification of reference gene primers was used by the study to estimate nucleated cell counts. Assay: immunoSEQ multiplex PCR; the TCRdb copy retains only in-frame clones and omits some. V and J calls and clone size are given by that table; D and trimming were obtained from the DNA. The sample contains more than 250,000 clones, roughly 86% of which appear only once. The CDR3 is 16 amino acids. Unmatched junction bases numbered 7, after V lost 0 bases and J lost 2 bases. The V gene's germline CDR1 is LGHNA and CDR2 YSLEER. Sequencing used peripheral blood. The sequence was collected from a human donor in a cohort sampled during active COVID-19. The V gene is TRBV4-3, the J gene TRBJ2-7, with 7 nucleotides matching TRBD1. The CDR3 sequence is CASSQEMDRRAYEQYF. The CDR3 DNA reads as TGCGCCAGCAGCCAAGAGATGGACAGGAGAGCCTACGAGCAGTACTTC.